This TCR beta chain was sequenced for a study of shared clonotypes between healthy human individuals. Notes on the study in general: Clonotype sharing among the donors was expected to vary with sequencing depth.

The CDR3 runs to 18 residues. In germline, CDR1 is SGHTA, CDR2 FQGNSA. After removal of 0 bases from V and 7 bases from J, the junction contained 10 bases not matched to a gene. Unsorted samples used tens of millions of PBMCs for genomic DNA. A word on this clone: The antigen is not known.

Every immunoSEQ plate was one replicate of a subset's evenly spread DNA. Method: immunoSEQ multiplex PCR; TCRdb's copy keeps in-frame clones and lacks some. The sample holds hundreds of thousands of clones, 70% to 80% seen once. V and J are TRBV7-2 and TRBJ2-2, with TRBD2 matching 11 bases. Material for sequencing was PBMCs. This TCR was recovered from a woman between 35 and 50 years old in good health. Some clones in this sample may be carry-over from other donors' samples. The CDR3 coding sequence is TGTGCCAGCAGCTTAGCCGTAGCGGGAGGGCCGCCTAGCGGGGAGCTGTTTTTT. Its translation: CASSLAVAGGPPSGELFF.